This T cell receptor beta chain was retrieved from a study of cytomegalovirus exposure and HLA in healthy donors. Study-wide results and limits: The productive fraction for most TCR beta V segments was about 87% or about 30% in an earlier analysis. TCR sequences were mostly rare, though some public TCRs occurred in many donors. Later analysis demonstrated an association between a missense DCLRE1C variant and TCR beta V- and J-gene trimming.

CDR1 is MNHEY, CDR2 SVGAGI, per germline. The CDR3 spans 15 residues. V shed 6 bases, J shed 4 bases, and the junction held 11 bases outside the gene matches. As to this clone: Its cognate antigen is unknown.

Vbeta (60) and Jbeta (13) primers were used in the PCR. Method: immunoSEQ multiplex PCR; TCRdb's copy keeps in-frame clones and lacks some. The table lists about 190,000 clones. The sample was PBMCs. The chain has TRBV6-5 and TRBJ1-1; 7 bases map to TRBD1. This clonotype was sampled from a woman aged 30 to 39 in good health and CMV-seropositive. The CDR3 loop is CASSRTEGTATEAFF. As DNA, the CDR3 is TGTGCCAGCAGCAGAACCGAGGGGACAGCCACTGAAGCTTTCTTT.